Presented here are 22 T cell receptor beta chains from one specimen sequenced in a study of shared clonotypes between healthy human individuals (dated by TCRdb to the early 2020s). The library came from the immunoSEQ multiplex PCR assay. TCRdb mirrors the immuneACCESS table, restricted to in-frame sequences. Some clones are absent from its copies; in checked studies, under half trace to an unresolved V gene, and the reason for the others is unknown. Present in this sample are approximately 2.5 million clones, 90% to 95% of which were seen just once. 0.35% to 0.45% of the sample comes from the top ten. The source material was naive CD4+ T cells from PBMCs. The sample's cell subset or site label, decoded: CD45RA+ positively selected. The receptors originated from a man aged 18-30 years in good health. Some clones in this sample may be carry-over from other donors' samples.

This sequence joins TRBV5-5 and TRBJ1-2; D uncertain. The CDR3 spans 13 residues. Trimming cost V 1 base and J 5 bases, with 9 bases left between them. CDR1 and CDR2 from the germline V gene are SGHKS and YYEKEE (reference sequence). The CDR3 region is CASSLSHTYGYTF. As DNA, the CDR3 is TGTGCCAGCAGCTTGTCACACACTTATGGCTACACCTTC.

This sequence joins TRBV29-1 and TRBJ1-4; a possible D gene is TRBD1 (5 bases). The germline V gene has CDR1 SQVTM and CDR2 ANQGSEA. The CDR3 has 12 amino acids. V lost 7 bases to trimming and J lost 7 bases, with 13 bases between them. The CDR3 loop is CSATDRGEKLFF. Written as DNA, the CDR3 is TGCAGCGCGACCGATAGGGGTGAAAAACTGTTTTTT.

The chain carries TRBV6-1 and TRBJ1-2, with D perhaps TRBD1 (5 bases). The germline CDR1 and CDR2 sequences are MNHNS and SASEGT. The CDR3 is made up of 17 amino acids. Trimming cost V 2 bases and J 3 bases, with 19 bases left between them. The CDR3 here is CASSERAAWGFHYGYTF. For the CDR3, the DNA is TGTGCCAGCAGTGAACGGGCAGCTTGGGGGTTCCACTATGGCTACACCTTC.

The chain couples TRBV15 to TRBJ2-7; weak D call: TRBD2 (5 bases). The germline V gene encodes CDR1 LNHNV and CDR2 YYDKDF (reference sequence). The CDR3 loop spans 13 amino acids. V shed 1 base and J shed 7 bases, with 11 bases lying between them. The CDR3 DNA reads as TGTGCCACCAGCAGAGGTCGGGGAGAGGAGCAGTACTTC. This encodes CATSRGRGEEQYF.

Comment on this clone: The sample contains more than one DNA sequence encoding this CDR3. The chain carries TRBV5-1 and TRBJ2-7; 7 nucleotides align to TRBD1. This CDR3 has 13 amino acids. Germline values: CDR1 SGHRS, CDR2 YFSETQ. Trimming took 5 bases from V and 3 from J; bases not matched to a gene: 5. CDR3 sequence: CASSPTGNYEQYF. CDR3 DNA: TGCGCCAGCAGTCCGACAGGGAACTACGAGCAGTACTTC.

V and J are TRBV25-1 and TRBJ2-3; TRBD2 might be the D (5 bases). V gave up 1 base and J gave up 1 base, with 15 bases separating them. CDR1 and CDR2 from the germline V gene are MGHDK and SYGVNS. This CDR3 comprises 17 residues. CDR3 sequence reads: CASSEFRPGLGTDTQYF. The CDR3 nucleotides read TGTGCCAGCAGTGAATTCCGACCTGGACTGGGCACAGATACGCAGTATTTT.

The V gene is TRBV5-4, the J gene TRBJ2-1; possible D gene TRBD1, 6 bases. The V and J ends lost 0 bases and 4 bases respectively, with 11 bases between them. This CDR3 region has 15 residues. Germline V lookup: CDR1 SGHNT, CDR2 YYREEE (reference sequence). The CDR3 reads CASSLAGAPYNEQFF. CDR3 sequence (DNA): TGTGCCAGCAGCTTGGCAGGGGCGCCGTACAATGAGCAGTTCTTC.

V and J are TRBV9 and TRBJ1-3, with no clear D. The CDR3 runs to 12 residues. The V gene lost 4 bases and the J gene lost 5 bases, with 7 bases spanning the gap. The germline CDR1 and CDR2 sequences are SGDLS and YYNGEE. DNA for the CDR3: TGTGCCAGCAGCAGTAGTCGAAACACCATATATTTT. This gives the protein CASSSSRNTIYF.

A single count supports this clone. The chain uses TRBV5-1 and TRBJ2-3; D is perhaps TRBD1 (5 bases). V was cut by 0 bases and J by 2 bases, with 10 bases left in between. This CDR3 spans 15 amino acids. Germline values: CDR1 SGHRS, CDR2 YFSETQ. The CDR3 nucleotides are TGCGCCAGCAGCTTGGGGGGCGAGATCACAGATACGCAGTATTTT. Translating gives CASSLGGEITDTQYF.

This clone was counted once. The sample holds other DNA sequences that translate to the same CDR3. This CDR3 is CASSLARDRDEQYF. CDR3 DNA: TGTGCCAGCAGCTTGGCCCGGGACAGGGACGAGCAGTACTTC. V is TRBV5-4 and J is TRBJ2-7; the match to TRBD1 covers 9 bases. The CDR3 runs 14 residues. V lost 0 bases, J lost 5 bases, and 3 bases stayed unmatched. CDR1 and CDR2 from the germline V gene are SGHNT and YYREEE (reference sequence).

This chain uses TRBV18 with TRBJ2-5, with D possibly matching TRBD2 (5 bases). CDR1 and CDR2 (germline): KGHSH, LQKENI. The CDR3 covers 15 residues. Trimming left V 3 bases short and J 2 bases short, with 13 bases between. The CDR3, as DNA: TGTGCCAGCTCACCCCGGACTGGGATGCAAGAGACCCAGTACTTC. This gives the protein CASSPRTGMQETQYF.

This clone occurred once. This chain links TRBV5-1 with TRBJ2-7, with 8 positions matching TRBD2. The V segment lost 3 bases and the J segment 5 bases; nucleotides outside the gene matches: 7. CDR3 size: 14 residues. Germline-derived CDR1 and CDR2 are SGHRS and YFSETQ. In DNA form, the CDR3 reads TGCGCCAGCAGCTCCCTAGCGGGTGATAACGAGCAGTACTTC. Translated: CASSSLAGDNEQYF.

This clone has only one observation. CDR3 loop: CASSDEGVFGNTIYF. DNA of the CDR3: TGTGCCAGCAGTGACGAGGGGGTTTTTGGAAACACCATATATTTT. The genes are TRBV25-1 and TRBJ1-3, with D possibly being TRBD1 (6 bases). Trimming stripped 3 bases from V and 3 bases from J, with 12 bases between. The length of the CDR3 is 15 residues. Germline V gene data show CDR1 as MGHDK and CDR2 as SYGVNS.

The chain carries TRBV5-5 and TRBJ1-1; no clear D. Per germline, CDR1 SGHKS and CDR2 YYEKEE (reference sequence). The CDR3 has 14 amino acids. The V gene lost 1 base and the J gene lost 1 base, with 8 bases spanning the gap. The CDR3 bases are TGTGCCAGCAGCTTGAGTATCCGGAACACTGAAGCTTTCTTT. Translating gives CASSLSIRNTEAFF.

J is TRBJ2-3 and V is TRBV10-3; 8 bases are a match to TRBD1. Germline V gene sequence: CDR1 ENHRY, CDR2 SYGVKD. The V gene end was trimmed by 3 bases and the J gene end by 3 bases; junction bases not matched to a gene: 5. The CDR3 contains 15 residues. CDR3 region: CAISDDRGGTDTQYF. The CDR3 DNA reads TGTGCCATCAGTGATGACAGGGGTGGGACAGATACGCAGTATTTT.

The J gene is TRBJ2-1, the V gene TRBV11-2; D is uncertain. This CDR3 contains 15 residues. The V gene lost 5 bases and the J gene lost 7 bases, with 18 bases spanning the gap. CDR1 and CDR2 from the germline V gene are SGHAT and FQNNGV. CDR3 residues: CASSPLGPLGNEQFF. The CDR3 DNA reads TGTGCCAGCAGCCCACTGGGCCCCCTTGGAAATGAGCAGTTCTTC.

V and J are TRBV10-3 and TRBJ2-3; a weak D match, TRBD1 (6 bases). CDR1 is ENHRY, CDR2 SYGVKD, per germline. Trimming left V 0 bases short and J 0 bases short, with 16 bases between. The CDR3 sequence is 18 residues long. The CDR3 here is CAISESSGQILSTDTQYF. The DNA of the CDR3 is TGTGCCATCAGTGAGTCGTCAGGACAGATTTTAAGCACAGATACGCAGTATTTT.

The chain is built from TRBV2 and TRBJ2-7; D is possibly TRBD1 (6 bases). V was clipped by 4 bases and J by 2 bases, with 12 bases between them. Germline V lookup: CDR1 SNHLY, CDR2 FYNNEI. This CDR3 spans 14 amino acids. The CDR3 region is CASSAGTLAYEQYF. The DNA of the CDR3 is TGTGCCAGCAGTGCCGGGACACTTGCCTACGAGCAGTACTTC.

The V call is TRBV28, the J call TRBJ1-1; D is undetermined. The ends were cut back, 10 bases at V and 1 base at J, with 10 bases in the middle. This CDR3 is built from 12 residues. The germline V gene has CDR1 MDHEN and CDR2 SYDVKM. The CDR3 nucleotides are TGTGCCACCTTCGGCGGGAACACTGAAGCTTTCTTT. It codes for CATFGGNTEAFF.

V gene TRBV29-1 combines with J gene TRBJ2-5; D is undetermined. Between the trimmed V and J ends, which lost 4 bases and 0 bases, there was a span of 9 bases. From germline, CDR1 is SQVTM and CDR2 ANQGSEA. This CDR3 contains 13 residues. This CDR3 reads CSVGSAYQETQYF. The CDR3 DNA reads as TGCAGCGTTGGGTCAGCTTACCAAGAGACCCAGTACTTC.

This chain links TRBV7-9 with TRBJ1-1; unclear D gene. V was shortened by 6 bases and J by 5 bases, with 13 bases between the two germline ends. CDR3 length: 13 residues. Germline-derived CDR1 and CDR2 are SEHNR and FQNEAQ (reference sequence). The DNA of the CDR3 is TGTGCCAGCAGTGACCGGGGAGGGACTGAAGCTTTCTTT. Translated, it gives CASSDRGGTEAFF.

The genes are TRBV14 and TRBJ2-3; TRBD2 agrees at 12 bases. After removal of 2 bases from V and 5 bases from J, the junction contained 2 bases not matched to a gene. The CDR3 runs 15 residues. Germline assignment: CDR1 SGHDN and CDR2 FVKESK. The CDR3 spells CASSQTGLAGDTQYF. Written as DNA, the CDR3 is TGTGCCAGCAGCCAAACGGGACTAGCGGGAGATACGCAGTATTTT.